This T cell receptor beta chain emerged from a study of cytomegalovirus exposure and HLA in healthy donors. Whole-study findings and limits: Cytomegalovirus-associated TCR beta chains were listed, numbering roughly 150. Rarity held for most TCR sequences, but there were some public TCRs that occurred in many donors.

As regards this clone: Antigen specificity is unknown.

This CDR3 comprises 15 residues. Germline V gene data show CDR1 as LNHDA and CDR2 as SQIVND (reference sequence). V was clipped by 6 bases and J by 6 bases; unmatched bases: 10. Assay: immunoSEQ multiplex PCR; the TCRdb copy retains only in-frame clones and omits some. The table has approximately 100,000 clones, roughly nine tenths seen once. J is TRBJ1-2 and V is TRBV19, with 10 positions matching TRBD1. Sequenced sample: PBMCs. The sequence was obtained from a woman between 18 and 29 years old in good health and CMV-seropositive. This CDR3 reads CASSTMTGGFNGYTF. CDR3 sequence (DNA): TGTGCCAGTAGCACCATGACAGGGGGCTTTAATGGCTACACCTTC.